Listed below are T cell receptor beta chains from one sample, sequenced in a study of regulatory T cells in long-lasting Graves disease. TCRdb reanalysed the multiplex PCR reads using MiXCR and keeps one entry per CDR3 protein. The sample has about 340,000 distinct CDR3 sequences, roughly a fifth seen once; the top ten hold 29%. This material consisted of peripheral blood mononuclear cells (PBMCs), taken when the disease was refractory, from a patient treated with antithyroid drugs. The receptor set was obtained from a female donor with Graves disease. Each CDR3 is given with its conserved first and last residue. The D gene is left open where the match is weak. Size is stated for part of the rows, as once, few or many counts, or as a class when the clone is expanded.

cdr3_nt: TGTGCCAGCAGCTTCAGTAGGGTGAAGGTTGATGAAAAACTGTTTTTT
cdr3_aa: CASSFSRVKVDEKLFF
v_call: TRBV7-9
d_call: -
j_call: TRBJ1-4
clone_size: -

cdr3_nt: TGTGCCAGCAGCTTTCCCTCTCTAGCGGGGGGGCCCGATACGCAGTATTTT
cdr3_aa: CASSFPSLAGGPDTQYF
v_call: TRBV7-2
d_call: TRBD2
j_call: TRBJ2-3
clone_size: -

cdr3_nt: TGTGCCAGCAGTACAGGGGGCAGCTACGAGCAGTACTTC
cdr3_aa: CASSTGGSYEQYF
v_call: TRBV27
d_call: TRBD1
j_call: TRBJ2-7
clone_size: many

cdr3_nt: TGTGCCAGCAGGGGAAGTAACTATGGCTACACCTTC
cdr3_aa: CASRGSNYGYTF
v_call: TRBV7-9
d_call: -
j_call: TRBJ1-2
clone_size: -

cdr3_nt: TGTGCCATCAGTAACAGGGGGCGCACCGGGGAGCTGTTTTTT
cdr3_aa: CAISNRGRTGELFF
v_call: TRBV10-3
d_call: TRBD1
j_call: TRBJ2-2
clone_size: many

cdr3_nt: TGTGCCAGCAGCCCGGAACACTCGAACACTGAAGCTTTCTTT
cdr3_aa: CASSPEHSNTEAFF
v_call: TRBV3-1
d_call: -
j_call: TRBJ1-1
clone_size: -

cdr3_nt: TGTGCCAGCAGTCTGCCAGGGGGCCTCCAAGAGACCCAGTACTTC
cdr3_aa: CASSLPGGLQETQYF
v_call: TRBV7-9
d_call: TRBD1
j_call: TRBJ2-5
clone_size: -

cdr3_nt: TGTGCCAGCAGCGACACCGGGACAGGAGGTGGTCAGCCCCAGCATTTT
cdr3_aa: CASSDTGTGGGQPQHF
v_call: TRBV27
d_call: TRBD1
j_call: TRBJ1-5
clone_size: many

cdr3_nt: TGTGCCAGCTCACCACGCAGCTACTACGAGCAGTACTTC
cdr3_aa: CASSPRSYYEQYF
v_call: TRBV18
d_call: -
j_call: TRBJ2-7
clone_size: few

cdr3_nt: TGTGCCAGTAGTATCGGTGGGGGTGGCAATCAGCCCCAGCATTTT
cdr3_aa: CASSIGGGGNQPQHF
v_call: TRBV19
d_call: -
j_call: TRBJ1-5
clone_size: -

cdr3_nt: TGTGCCAGCAGCGCCTTGTGGGGGGGAGAGACCCAGTACTTC
cdr3_aa: CASSALWGGETQYF
v_call: TRBV27
d_call: TRBD2
j_call: TRBJ2-5
clone_size: many

cdr3_nt: TGTGCCAGCACATACACTGAAGCTTTCTTT
cdr3_aa: CASTYTEAFF
v_call: TRBV2
d_call: -
j_call: TRBJ1-1
clone_size: many

cdr3_nt: TGTGCCAGCAGCCAACGTTCCTACGAGCAGTACTTC
cdr3_aa: CASSQRSYEQYF
v_call: TRBV3-1
d_call: -
j_call: TRBJ2-7
clone_size: many

cdr3_nt: TGCGCCAGCAGTGGGTCGGTGGGTCAGCCCCAGCATTTT
cdr3_aa: CASSGSVGQPQHF
v_call: TRBV10-1
d_call: -
j_call: TRBJ1-5
clone_size: many

cdr3_nt: TGCGCCAGCAGCTTGCTTTCCTCAGGGGGCCACACTGAAGCTTTCTTT
cdr3_aa: CASSLLSSGGHTEAFF
v_call: TRBV5-1
d_call: TRBD1
j_call: TRBJ1-1
clone_size: -

cdr3_nt: TGTGCCAGCAGTTACTCTGGACACGGGCTCTCTGGAAACACCATATATTTT
cdr3_aa: CASSYSGHGLSGNTIYF
v_call: TRBV6-9
d_call: -
j_call: TRBJ1-3
clone_size: -

cdr3_nt: TGTGCCAGCAGCTTAGCTCAGGTCTACCTAACCGGGGAGCTGTTTTTT
cdr3_aa: CASSLAQVYLTGELFF
v_call: TRBV7-8
d_call: -
j_call: TRBJ2-2
clone_size: -

cdr3_nt: TGTGCCAGTAGTTCTCCGGGACAGGGGGCCCAGAACACTGAAGCTTTCTTT
cdr3_aa: CASSSPGQGAQNTEAFF
v_call: TRBV19
d_call: TRBD1
j_call: TRBJ1-1
clone_size: few

cdr3_nt: TGTGCCTGGAGCTTTGGCGGGAGTTTGTACGAGCAGTACTTC
cdr3_aa: CAWSFGGSLYEQYF
v_call: TRBV30
d_call: TRBD2
j_call: TRBJ2-7
clone_size: few

cdr3_nt: TGTGCCAGCAGCGGGAACACCGGGGAGCTGTTTTTT
cdr3_aa: CASSGNTGELFF
v_call: TRBV6-1
d_call: -
j_call: TRBJ2-2
clone_size: many

cdr3_nt: TGTGCCAGCAGTGAGGGACTAGCGGTGACAGATACGCAGTATTTT
cdr3_aa: CASSEGLAVTDTQYF
v_call: TRBV2
d_call: TRBD2
j_call: TRBJ2-3
clone_size: few

cdr3_nt: TGTGCCAGTAGTATGGGACACCCATCCGCGTACGAGCAGTACTTC
cdr3_aa: CASSMGHPSAYEQYF
v_call: TRBV19
d_call: -
j_call: TRBJ2-7
clone_size: -

cdr3_nt: TGTGCCAGCTCACCAAGGGACAGGGGGTTAAGGAACACTGAAGCTTTCTTT
cdr3_aa: CASSPRDRGLRNTEAFF
v_call: TRBV18
d_call: TRBD1
j_call: TRBJ1-1
clone_size: many

cdr3_nt: TGTGCCAGCAGTTTATCGCCCCTTGGCGGGGAGACCCAGTACTTC
cdr3_aa: CASSLSPLGGETQYF
v_call: TRBV27
d_call: -
j_call: TRBJ2-5
clone_size: many

cdr3_nt: TGCAGTGCTAGAGATGATGGGACACCGATCGGCGAGCAGTACTTC
cdr3_aa: CSARDDGTPIGEQYF
v_call: TRBV20-1
d_call: -
j_call: TRBJ2-7
clone_size: many

cdr3_nt: TGTGCCAGCAGCCCCAACGCCGCCATCGTCCTCTATGGCTACACCTTC
cdr3_aa: CASSPNAAIVLYGYTF
v_call: TRBV5-6
d_call: -
j_call: TRBJ1-2
clone_size: many

cdr3_nt: TGTGCCAGCAGCCCCCGGTTGAATAACTATGGCTACACCTTC
cdr3_aa: CASSPRLNNYGYTF
v_call: TRBV7-9
d_call: -
j_call: TRBJ1-2
clone_size: few

cdr3_nt: TGTGCCAGCAGCTTAGGGAGGGTAACTCAAAAGGGTCGCAATCAGCCCCAGCATTTT
cdr3_aa: CASSLGRVTQKGRNQPQHF
v_call: TRBV7-2
d_call: -
j_call: TRBJ1-5
clone_size: -

cdr3_nt: TGTGCCAGCTCAGAGACTACGGCTAGCGGGAGGGCACAGCAGTACTTC
cdr3_aa: CASSETTASGRAQQYF
v_call: TRBV18
d_call: TRBD2
j_call: TRBJ2-7
clone_size: few

cdr3_nt: TGTGCCAGCAGCTGGTTCGAAGGCGGGCACACTGAAGCTTTCTTT
cdr3_aa: CASSWFEGGHTEAFF
v_call: TRBV7-9
d_call: -
j_call: TRBJ1-1
clone_size: many

cdr3_nt: TGTGCCTGGAGTAGGGGACACGGAGAGACCCAGTACTTC
cdr3_aa: CAWSRGHGETQYF
v_call: TRBV30
d_call: -
j_call: TRBJ2-5
clone_size: -

cdr3_nt: TGCAGTGCTTACGGGCTGGCTAATTCACCCCTCCACTTT
cdr3_aa: CSAYGLANSPLHF
v_call: TRBV20-1
d_call: -
j_call: TRBJ1-6
clone_size: few

cdr3_nt: TGTGCCAGCAGGGCGGGGTGGGTGCTAAACCCCTACGAGCAGTACTTC
cdr3_aa: CASRAGWVLNPYEQYF
v_call: TRBV28
d_call: -
j_call: TRBJ2-7
clone_size: many

cdr3_nt: TGCAGTGCTTCCGGGACGAAAAACAATGAGCAGTTCTTC
cdr3_aa: CSASGTKNNEQFF
v_call: TRBV20-1
d_call: -
j_call: TRBJ2-1
clone_size: -

cdr3_nt: TGTGCCAGCAGCCAAACTAGCGGGGGTATCGAGACCCAGTACTTC
cdr3_aa: CASSQTSGGIETQYF
v_call: TRBV3-1
d_call: TRBD2
j_call: TRBJ2-5
clone_size: few

cdr3_nt: TGTGCCAGCACCGACGACCGGGTAGGCGAGCAGTACTTC
cdr3_aa: CASTDDRVGEQYF
v_call: TRBV7-9
d_call: -
j_call: TRBJ2-7
clone_size: -

cdr3_nt: TGTGCCAGCAGCCACCCGAGAGCCTCAGGGGCCCAGTACTTC
cdr3_aa: CASSHPRASGAQYF
v_call: TRBV6-1
d_call: -
j_call: TRBJ2-5
clone_size: -

cdr3_nt: TGTGCCAGCAGCCACCCCAGGGGACAAAGCTACGAGCAGTACTTC
cdr3_aa: CASSHPRGQSYEQYF
v_call: TRBV7-9
d_call: -
j_call: TRBJ2-7
clone_size: -

cdr3_nt: TGTGCCAGCAGTCTCGGGACTCCGAGCTCCTACGAGCAGTACTTC
cdr3_aa: CASSLGTPSSYEQYF
v_call: TRBV12-3/TRBV12-4
d_call: -
j_call: TRBJ2-7
clone_size: many

cdr3_nt: TGTGCCAGCAGTCTGACAGCGAGCAATCAGCCCCAGCATTTT
cdr3_aa: CASSLTASNQPQHF
v_call: TRBV12-3/TRBV12-4
d_call: -
j_call: TRBJ1-5
clone_size: -

cdr3_nt: TGTGCCAGTAGTTTCGGTGGACGAGACAACTATGGCTACACCTTC
cdr3_aa: CASSFGGRDNYGYTF
v_call: TRBV19
d_call: -
j_call: TRBJ1-2
clone_size: many

cdr3_nt: TGTGCCAGCAGCTTACCTAGTTTGGGGCCCCAGTACTTC
cdr3_aa: CASSLPSLGPQYF
v_call: TRBV7-2
d_call: -
j_call: TRBJ2-5
clone_size: many

cdr3_nt: TGCAGTGCTAGAGACCAGGGGGCAGAATCACCCCTCCACTTC
cdr3_aa: CSARDQGAESPLHF
v_call: TRBV20-1
d_call: TRBD1
j_call: TRBJ1-6
clone_size: -

cdr3_nt: TGTGCCACCAGCAGAGATCGCGCCGCAGTGAGCTACACCTTC
cdr3_aa: CATSRDRAAVSYTF
v_call: TRBV15
d_call: -
j_call: TRBJ1-2
clone_size: many

cdr3_nt: TGTGCCAGCAGTTTTAGTCGAGGGACAGGGAGGTTCGGGGAGCTGTTTTTT
cdr3_aa: CASSFSRGTGRFGELFF
v_call: TRBV28
d_call: TRBD1
j_call: TRBJ2-2
clone_size: many

cdr3_nt: TGTGCCAGCAGGGCCTTCCCGGGTGAAGCAGCCTACGAGCAGTACTTC
cdr3_aa: CASRAFPGEAAYEQYF
v_call: TRBV6-1
d_call: -
j_call: TRBJ2-7
clone_size: -

cdr3_nt: TGCGCCAGCAGCTTTAGGAACAATGGCCACGAGCAGTACTTC
cdr3_aa: CASSFRNNGHEQYF
v_call: TRBV5-1
d_call: -
j_call: TRBJ2-7
clone_size: -

cdr3_nt: TGCAGTGCTCGCGAGAGGAGGGACAGGCAGCCCCAGCATTTT
cdr3_aa: CSARERRDRQPQHF
v_call: TRBV20-1
d_call: TRBD1
j_call: TRBJ1-5
clone_size: many

cdr3_nt: TGTGCCAGCAGTGGGAGCACAAATCAGCCCCAGCATTTT
cdr3_aa: CASSGSTNQPQHF
v_call: TRBV6-1
d_call: -
j_call: TRBJ1-5
clone_size: few

cdr3_nt: TGTGCCAGCAGTGTTGGCTGGTCCCCTCGAGAGACCCAGTACTTC
cdr3_aa: CASSVGWSPRETQYF
v_call: TRBV2
d_call: -
j_call: TRBJ2-5
clone_size: many

cdr3_nt: TGTGCCAGCAGCGATTACAGGGTTGGGGCCAACGTCCTGACTTTC
cdr3_aa: CASSDYRVGANVLTF
v_call: TRBV7-2
d_call: -
j_call: TRBJ2-6
clone_size: many

cdr3_nt: TGTGCCACCAGCAGCCCCGGGACAGGGAGCCAAGAGACCCAGTACTTC
cdr3_aa: CATSSPGTGSQETQYF
v_call: TRBV15
d_call: TRBD1
j_call: TRBJ2-5
clone_size: many

cdr3_nt: TGTGCCAGCAGCAAAACCTATGGCCAGTACTTC
cdr3_aa: CASSKTYGQYF
v_call: TRBV3-1
d_call: -
j_call: TRBJ2-5
clone_size: many

cdr3_nt: TGTGCCAGCAGCGCCGTGCCTGCGGGGGCGAGAGAGACCCAGTACTTC
cdr3_aa: CASSAVPAGARETQYF
v_call: TRBV7-3
d_call: -
j_call: TRBJ2-5
clone_size: many